This TCR beta chain was sequenced in a study of cytomegalovirus exposure and HLA in healthy donors. Among the roughly 120 subjects of the validation cohort, separate from the roughly 670-subject first cohort, were the donors. Profiled with immunoSEQ multiplex PCR; TCRdb holds only in-frame clones, not every one. The sample holds about 140,000 clones; roughly four fifths are singletons and the top ten take 30%. The V gene's germline CDR1 is LNHDA and CDR2 SQIVND (reference sequence). The CDR3 runs to 13 residues. V was clipped by 9 bases and J by 10 bases, with 19 bases between them. The receptor was isolated from a man aged 30 to 39 in good health and CMV-seropositive. Specimen: PBMCs. V and J are TRBV19 and TRBJ2-1; TRBD1 is a possible D gene (6 bases). CDR3 coding DNA: TGTGCCAGCAGACAGGTCCCGGCCCAGGAGCAGTTCTTC. Translating it yields CASRQVPAQEQFF.